This TCR beta chain originates from a study of blood T cell repertoires in COVID-19. Study details: Samples came from the United States, Italy and Spain, spanning acute and convalescent COVID-19. PBMCs, B-cell-depleted T cells, or T cells provided the cDNA or gDNA that made up the material.

J was trimmed by 4 bases and V by 5 bases; bases with no gene match: 1. Looked up from germline, CDR1 is SGHVS and CDR2 is FQNEAQ. The CDR3 is 13 amino acids. Original data processing: Estimated nucleated cell counts came from reference gene primer amplification. Assay: immunoSEQ multiplex PCR; the TCRdb copy retains only in-frame clones and omits some. From that table come the V and J calls and clone size; the DNA was used to work out D and trimming. The repertoire holds tens of thousands of clones, with roughly 80% as singletons. The chain joins TRBV7-8 to TRBJ2-5; 10 bases agree with TRBD2. The clonotype comes from a man aged 55-75 years in a cohort sampled during active COVID-19. Specimen: peripheral blood. As DNA, the CDR3 is TGTGCCAGCAGCCGACTAGCGGGAGAGACCCAGTACTTC. Its protein is CASSRLAGETQYF.